The next 23 T cell receptor beta chains were all read from a single sample in a study of blood T cells in healthy people across ages. PCR was performed a second time for about 6 to 11 cycles using a sample-barcoded 5' primer and a J-beta primer mix. TCRdb passed the 5' RACE reads through MiXCR, listing each CDR3 protein once. Here the sample spans 1.5 million to 2 million distinct CDR3 sequences, more than 35% being singletons. Source material: blood. All receptors derive from a human donor in good health.

V gene TRBV5-4 combines with J gene TRBJ1-2; D call uncertain. Germline V gene lookup returns CDR1 SGHNT and CDR2 YYREEE (reference sequence). V gave up 4 bases and J gave up 7 bases, with 14 bases separating them. The CDR3 has 13 amino acids. The DNA of the CDR3 is TGTGCCAGCAGCCCCGGGAGCCGGCGTGGCTACACCTTC. This translates into CASSPGSRRGYTF.

In this sample, this clonotype turned up a few times. This chain connects TRBV7-3 to TRBJ1-2; 8 bases match TRBD1. V shed 4 bases, J shed 4 bases, and the junction held 8 bases outside the gene matches. CDR1 is SGHTA and CDR2 is FQGTGA in the germline V gene. The CDR3 has 15 residues. CDR3 sequence reads: CASSSWTGKLYGYTF. Here the CDR3 DNA reads TGTGCCAGCAGCTCGTGGACAGGGAAGCTCTATGGCTACACCTTC.

A few counts support this clonotype. The chain has TRBV29-1 and TRBJ2-7, with D perhaps TRBD1 (5 bases). Germline lookup yields CDR1 SQVTM and CDR2 ANQGSEA. The length of the CDR3 is 12 residues. V was shortened by 4 bases and J by 2 bases, with 9 bases between the two germline ends. The CDR3 DNA reads TGCAGCGTTGGTCGACAGACCTACGAGCAGTACTTC. It is translated as CSVGRQTYEQYF.

The chain has TRBV6-5 and TRBJ2-4; perhaps TRBD2 as D (6 bases). TRBJ2-7 explains the end of the DNA better; the J call may be wrong. The CDR3 sequence is 11 residues long. From germline, CDR1 is MNHEY and CDR2 SVGAGI. CDR3: CEEGQGDEQYF. For the CDR3, the DNA is TGTGAGGAGGGCCAAGGGGACGAGCAGTACTTC.

The genes are TRBV21-1 and TRBJ2-4; TRBD1, the table's D call, lacks a check against the DNA. TRBV21-1 is a pseudogene segment. The CDR3 has 19 amino acids. This CDR3 is CASSKLLDTGDWAKNIQYF. DNA for the CDR3: TGTGCCAGCAGCAAATTGCTGGATACAGGGGATTGGGCCAAAAACATTCAGTACTTC.

The rearrangement uses TRBV7-2 and TRBJ1-2, with TRBD1 matching 12 bases. Germline V gene lookup returns CDR1 SGHTA and CDR2 FQGNSA. CDR3 size: 14 residues. Losses at the gene ends were 3 bases for V and 7 bases for J; bases not matched to a gene: 3. Here the CDR3 reads CASSFRDRGPGYTF. CDR3 nucleotides: TGTGCCAGCAGCTTCCGGGACAGGGGGCCTGGCTACACCTTC. The complete variable domain, with remaining parts taken from reference TRBV7-2 and TRBJ1-2, reads GAGVSQSPSNKVTEKGKDVELRCDPISGHTALYWYRQSLGQGLEFLIYFQGNSAPDKSGLPSDRFSAERTGGSVSTLTIQRTQQEDSAVYLCASSFRDRGPGYTFGSGTRLTVV.

This chain joins TRBV24-1 and TRBJ2-3; the match to TRBD1 covers 8 bases. The junction had 5 bases not matched to a gene; V was cut back by 4 bases and J by 9 bases. The CDR3 has 13 amino acids. CDR1 and CDR2 from the germline V gene are KGHDR and SFDVKD. The CDR3 nucleotides are TGTGCCACCAGTGAATCCAGGACAGGGACGCAGTATTTT. It encodes CATSESRTGTQYF.

This clonotype was detected a few times. This chain uses TRBV9 with TRBJ1-5; D is possibly TRBD1 (6 bases). The CDR3 is 14 residues long. The V end was cut by 0 bases, the J end by 9 bases, with 13 bases between. The germline gives CDR1 SGDLS, CDR2 YYNGEE. DNA of the CDR3: TGTGCCAGCAGCGTAGGGGACACCGAACTGCCCCAGCATTTT. Translation: CASSVGDTELPQHF.

The chain is built from TRBV28 and TRBJ2-1; possible D gene TRBD2, 7 bases. V gave up 2 bases and J gave up 9 bases, with 17 bases separating them. The length of the CDR3 is 15 residues. Germline V gene lookup returns CDR1 MDHEN and CDR2 SYDVKM. CDR3 in DNA: TGTGCCAGCAGTTTAGGATGGGGGGGGGCACGTGAGCAGTTCTTC. This encodes CASSLGWGGAREQFF.

This clonotype has a handful of counts. V usage is TRBV7-2 and J usage is TRBJ1-2; 8 bases are a match to TRBD1. The CDR3 length is 16 residues. The V gene end was trimmed by 5 bases and the J gene end by 0 bases; junction bases not matched to a gene: 8. The germline CDR1 and CDR2 sequences are SGHTA and FQGNSA. The CDR3 DNA follows: TGTGCCAGCAGCCGCGCAGGGGGCTCTACTAACTATGGCTACACCTTC. Translating gives CASSRAGGSTNYGYTF. The full variable domain, with the rest looked up from reference TRBV7-2 and TRBJ1-2, is GAGVSQSPSNKVTEKGKDVELRCDPISGHTALYWYRQSLGQGLEFLIYFQGNSAPDKSGLPSDRFSAERTGGSVSTLTIQRTQQEDSAVYLCASSRAGGSTNYGYTFGSGTRLTVV.

Only a few counts were recorded for this clonotype. The chain is built from TRBV5-1 and TRBJ1-2, with D unclear. CDR3 size: 15 residues. The ends were cut back, 0 bases at V and 6 bases at J, with 15 bases in the middle. Germline CDR1 and CDR2: SGHRS and YFSETQ. The CDR3 loop is CASSLAIASVDGYTF. The CDR3 bases are TGCGCCAGCAGCTTGGCCATCGCATCCGTAGATGGCTACACCTTC. Filled out from reference TRBV5-1 and TRBJ1-2, the complete variable domain reads KAGVTQTPRYLIKTRGQQVTLSCSPISGHRSVSWYQQTPGQGLQFLFEYFSETQRNKGNFPGRFSGRQFSNSRSEMNVSTLELGDSALYLCASSLAIASVDGYTFGSGTRLTVV.

This chain uses TRBV15 with TRBJ1-5, with D maybe TRBD1 (5 bases). The V gene's germline CDR1 is LNHNV and CDR2 YYDKDF (reference sequence). CDR3 length: 14 amino acids. Trimming left V 5 bases short and J 3 bases short, with 11 bases between. CDR3 sequence (DNA): TGTGCCACCAGCCGGGACCTTATCAATCAGCCCCAGCATTTT. This sequence encodes CATSRDLINQPQHF.

This clonotype was observed a few times. The chain joins TRBV4-1 to TRBJ1-6; D is ambiguous. Trimming cost V 1 base and J 7 bases, with 11 bases left between them. This CDR3 comprises 15 residues. Germline V gene lookup returns CDR1 MGHRA and CDR2 YSYEKL. The CDR3 sequence is CASSQGIRINSPLHF. The CDR3 bases are TGCGCCAGCAGCCAAGGAATCAGAATCAATTCACCCCTCCACTTT.

V gene TRBV4-1 combines with J gene TRBJ2-3; a weak D match, TRBD2 (6 bases). The V and J ends lost 1 base and 2 bases respectively, with 16 bases between them. There are 17 residues in the CDR3. CDR1 and CDR2 from the germline V gene are MGHRA and YSYEKL. CDR3 loop: CASSQVWGGALTDTQYF. CDR3 in DNA: TGCGCCAGCAGCCAAGTTTGGGGCGGGGCCCTCACAGATACGCAGTATTTT.

This clonotype was counted once. The junction departs from the called germline gene at one end, perhaps through a read error. This chain uses TRBV15 with TRBJ2-4; D gene unclear. Germline loops: CDR1 LNHNV, CDR2 YYDKDF (reference sequence). The CDR3 runs 15 residues. CDR3 amino acids: CATGRDLETPNIQYF. The CDR3 DNA sequence: TGTGCCACCGGCAGAGATCTTGAGACACCCAACATTCAGTACTTC.

The V call is TRBV20-1, the J call TRBJ2-1; D perhaps matches TRBD1 (5 bases). The CDR3 totals 16 residues. The germline V gene encodes CDR1 DFQATT and CDR2 SNEGSKA (reference sequence). Trimming removed 0 bases from V and 2 bases from J, with 14 bases in between. The CDR3 nucleotides read TGCAGTGCTAGAGATGTGTGGGCAGGGACCTACAATGAGCAGTTCTTC. Translated: CSARDVWAGTYNEQFF.

As to this clonotype: The junction does not match germline at one end; this may be a read error. The rearrangement links TRBV24-1 to TRBJ1-6; D is unclear. The CDR3 has 13 amino acids. CDR1 is KGHDR and CDR2 is SFDVKD in the germline V gene. The CDR3 spells CAASPDGDSPLHF. CDR3 nucleotides: TGTGCCGCCAGCCCGGACGGGGATTCACCCCTCCACTTT.

The chain links TRBV20-1 to TRBJ2-5; 9 positions match TRBD1. CDR1 is DFQATT and CDR2 is SNEGSKA in the germline V gene (reference sequence). Unmatched junction bases numbered 24, after V lost 6 bases and J lost 7 bases. The CDR3 runs 18 residues. The DNA of the CDR3 is TGCAGTGCCACGGGACAGGGACGTGGCGGGAGCCAAGTCGGGACCCAGTACTTC. This sequence encodes CSATGQGRGGSQVGTQYF.

The chain recombines TRBV5-1 with TRBJ2-3, with TRBD1 matching 11 bases. The CDR3 is 16 residues long. Germline CDR1 SGHRS, CDR2 YFSETQ. J lost 1 base, V lost 2 bases, and 3 bases had no gene match. CDR3 amino acids: CASSFMGQGGTDTQYF. CDR3 DNA sequence: TGCGCCAGCAGCTTTATGGGACAGGGGGGCACAGATACGCAGTATTTT.

The gene calls are TRBV5-1 and TRBJ1-6; maybe TRBD1 (6 bases). Germline CDR1 SGHRS, CDR2 YFSETQ. The CDR3 loop spans 14 amino acids. V gave up 2 bases and J gave up 16 bases, with 19 bases separating them. CDR3 DNA: TGCGCCAGCAGCTTAGTCGAAGGGGGAAGTACACTCCACTTT. It translates to CASSLVEGGSTLHF.

V gene TRBV5-6 combines with J gene TRBJ2-7, with D maybe TRBD1 (6 bases). The CDR3 sequence is 14 residues long. V lost 1 base to trimming and J lost 3 bases, with 11 bases between them. Germline V lookup: CDR1 SGHDT, CDR2 YYEEEE. This CDR3 reads CASSLTGMVYEQYF. DNA for the CDR3: TGTGCCAGCAGCTTGACAGGGATGGTCTACGAGCAGTACTTC.

The J gene is TRBJ1-4, the V gene TRBV6-6, with D tentatively TRBD1 (5 bases). The CDR3 is 16 amino acids. Between the trimmed V and J ends, which lost 2 bases and 7 bases, there was a span of 17 bases. Germline assignment: CDR1 MNHNY and CDR2 SVGAGI (reference sequence). The CDR3 protein is CASSYLLTTGVEKLFF. Here the CDR3 DNA reads TGTGCCAGCAGTTACCTACTCACTACGGGGGTTGAAAAACTGTTTTTT.

This clonotype was counted a few times. This CDR3 is CAISEQGATTDTQYF. In DNA, the CDR3 is TGTGCCATCAGTGAACAGGGCGCTACCACAGATACGCAGTATTTT. The V and J genes are TRBV10-3 and TRBJ2-3, with D possibly being TRBD1 (6 bases). The germline V gene encodes CDR1 ENHRY and CDR2 SYGVKD. V was cut by 3 bases and J by 2 bases, with 12 bases left in between. The CDR3 length is 15 residues.